This T cell receptor (beta chain) was recovered during a study of blood T cell repertoires in COVID-19. Study information: PBMCs, B-cell-depleted T cells, or T cells provided the cDNA or gDNA that made up the material.

The protocol was immunoSEQ multiplex PCR, while the TCRdb copy is restricted to in-frame clones and leaves out a portion. The sample shows around 120,000 clones, 55% to 75% of them seen only once. The CDR3 spans 18 residues. Germline V gives CDR1 SGHDT, CDR2 YYEEEE. V lost 3 bases to trimming and J lost 8 bases; unmatched junction nucleotides: 14. This sequence was found in a human donor with acute or convalescent COVID-19. The donor label of this sample is uncertain. Sequenced sample: peripheral blood. J is TRBJ2-2 and V is TRBV5-6; the match to TRBD2 covers 12 bases. The CDR3, as DNA: TGTGCCAGCAGCTGGAGACCGACTAGCGGGGGCCAGCCAGGGGAGCTGTTTTTT. Its translation is CASSWRPTSGGQPGELFF.